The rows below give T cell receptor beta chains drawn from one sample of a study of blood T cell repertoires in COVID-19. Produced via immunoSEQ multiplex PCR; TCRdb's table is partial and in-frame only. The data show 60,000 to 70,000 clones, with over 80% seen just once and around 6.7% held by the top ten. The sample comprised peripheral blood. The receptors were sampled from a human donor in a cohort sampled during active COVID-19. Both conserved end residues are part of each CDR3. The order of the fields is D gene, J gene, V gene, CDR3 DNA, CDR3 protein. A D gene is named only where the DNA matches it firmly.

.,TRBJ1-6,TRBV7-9,TGTGCCAGCAGCTTAGATAGGGGCTCGGATAATTCACCCCTCCACTTT,CASSLDRGSDNSPLHF
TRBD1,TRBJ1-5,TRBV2,TGTGCCAGCAAAGGGACAGGGGGATTTGATCAGCCCCAGCATTTT,CASKGTGGFDQPQHF
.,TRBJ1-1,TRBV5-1,TGCGCCAGCAGCTTGGCCGAGGACACTGAAGCTTTCTTT,CASSLAEDTEAFF
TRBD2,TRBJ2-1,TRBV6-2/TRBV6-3,TGTGCCAGCAGTCATAGCGGGAGCTCCTACAATGAGCAGTTCTTC,CASSHSGSSYNEQFF
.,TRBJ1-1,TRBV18,TGTGCCAGCTCACCACTGACAGGCCTGAACACTGAAGCTTTCTTT,CASSPLTGLNTEAFF
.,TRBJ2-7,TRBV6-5,TGTGCCAGCAGTTTTTCAGGTACCTACGAGCAGTACTTC,CASSFSGTYEQYF
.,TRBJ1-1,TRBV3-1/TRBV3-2,TGTGCCAGCAGCCGTCGGAGGGACACTGAAGCTTTCTTT,CASSRRRDTEAFF
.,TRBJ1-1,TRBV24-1,TGTGCCACCAGTGACTTGGGGCAGGGATGGGCTGAAGCTTTCTTT,CATSDLGQGWAEAFF
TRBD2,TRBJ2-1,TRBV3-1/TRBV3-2,TGTGCCAGCAGCCGGGGAGGGCCGAACAATGAGCAGTTCTTC,CASSRGGPNNEQFF
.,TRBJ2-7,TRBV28,TGTGCCAGCAGTATTCGGGGGACCTACGAGCAGTACTTC,CASSIRGTYEQYF
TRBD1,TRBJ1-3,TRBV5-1,TGCGCCAGCAGCGCCGGGACAGCTAATGGAAACACCATATATTTT,CASSAGTANGNTIYF
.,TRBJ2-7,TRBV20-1,TGCAGTGCTAGAGACACCTACGAGCAGTACTTC,CSARDTYEQYF
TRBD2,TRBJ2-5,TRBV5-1,TGCGCCAGCAGCCCTCTAGCGGGAGGCGGCCGGGAGACCCAGTACTTC,CASSPLAGGGRETQYF
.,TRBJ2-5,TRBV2,TGTGCCAGCAGAGAGGACAGACAAGAGACCCAGTACTTC,CASREDRQETQYF